These 5 T cell receptor beta chains were sequenced from one sample in a study of Graves' ophthalmopathy and Graves' hyperthyroidism. TCR beta CDR3 regions were amplified from RNA transcripts. First-round RT-PCR relied on HTBI primers, and a second-round multiplex PCR came next. TCRdb itself ran the multiplex PCR reads through MiXCR, one entry per CDR3 protein. The sample carries hundreds of thousands of distinct CDR3 sequences, about a fifth recorded once. The sequenced material came from peripheral blood. Source of these receptors: a woman aged 18-30 years with stable Graves' hyperthyroidism. Some clones in this sample may be carry-over from other donors' samples.

This clonotype was detected a few times. This chain links TRBV15 with TRBJ2-7, with unresolved D. The CDR3 covers 13 residues. From germline, CDR1 is LNHNV and CDR2 YYDKDF (reference sequence). Trimming shortened V by 0 bases and J by 4 bases, and 7 bases separated the two germline ends. The chain's CDR3 is CATSREGLYEQYF. The CDR3 DNA is TGTGCCACCAGCAGAGAGGGCTTGTACGAGCAGTACTTC.

This clonotype occurred many times. The rearrangement links TRBV12-3 or TRBV12-4 to TRBJ2-7, with 7 bases that match TRBD1. V dropped 6 bases and J dropped 4; count of bases not matched to a gene: 3. The CDR3 covers 12 residues. CDR3 protein: CASRQGQYEQYF. Here the CDR3 DNA reads TGTGCCAGCAGACAGGGACAGTACGAGCAGTACTTC.

This clonotype was observed many times. V and J are TRBV6-1 and TRBJ2-7; the match to TRBD1 covers 7 bases. Germline CDR1 reads MNHNS; CDR2 reads SASEGT. The ends lost 6 bases at V and 6 bases at J; junction bases unmatched: 5. This CDR3 comprises 12 residues. The CDR3 here is CASRKGGGEQYF. The CDR3 region has the DNA TGTGCCAGCAGGAAAGGGGGCGGCGAGCAGTACTTC.

This clonotype was detected many times. This chain uses TRBV20-1 with TRBJ1-5; possible D gene TRBD1, 5 bases. Germline values: CDR1 DFQATT, CDR2 SNEGSKA (reference sequence). CDR3 length: 14 residues. V was pared by 3 bases and J by 0 bases, with 9 bases between. The CDR3 region is CSASLGVSNQPQHF. CDR3 nucleotide sequence: TGCAGTGCTAGTTTAGGGGTTAGCAATCAGCCCCAGCATTTT.

This clonotype was counted many times. The gene calls are TRBV7-2 and TRBJ2-5, with 7 positions matching TRBD2. This CDR3 has 15 residues. V lost 5 bases to trimming and J lost 2 bases; unmatched junction nucleotides: 8. Looked up from germline, CDR1 is SGHTA and CDR2 is FQGNSA. CDR3 loop: CASSPMAGEQETQYF. CDR3 DNA: TGTGCCAGCAGCCCCATGGCGGGAGAGCAAGAGACCCAGTACTTC. Looking up the rest from reference TRBV7-2 and TRBJ2-5 gives the full variable domain: GAGVSQSPSNKVTEKGKDVELRCDPISGHTALYWYRQSLGQGLEFLIYFQGNSAPDKSGLPSDRFSAERTGGSVSTLTIQRTQQEDSAVYLCASSPMAGEQETQYFGPGTRLLVL.